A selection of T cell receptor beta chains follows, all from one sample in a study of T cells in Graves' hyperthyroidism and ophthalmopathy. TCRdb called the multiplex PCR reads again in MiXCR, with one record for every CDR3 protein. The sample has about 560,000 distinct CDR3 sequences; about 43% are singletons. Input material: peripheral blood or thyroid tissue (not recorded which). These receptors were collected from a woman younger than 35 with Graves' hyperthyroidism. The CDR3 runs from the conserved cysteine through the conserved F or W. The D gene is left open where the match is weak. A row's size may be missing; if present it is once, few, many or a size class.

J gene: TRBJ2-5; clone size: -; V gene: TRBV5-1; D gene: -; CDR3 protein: CAGSLDWGSRTQYF; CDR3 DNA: TGCGCCGGCAGCTTGGATTGGGGCTCTCGGACCCAGTACTTC
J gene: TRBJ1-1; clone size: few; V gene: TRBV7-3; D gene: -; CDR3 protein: CASSPLSENEAFF; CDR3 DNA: TGTGCCAGCAGCCCCCTTTCGGAGAATGAAGCTTTCTTT
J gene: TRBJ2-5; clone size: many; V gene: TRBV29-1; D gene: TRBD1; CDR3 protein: CSVEEQGQGETQYF; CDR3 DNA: TGCAGCGTTGAGGAACAGGGGCAAGGGGAGACCCAGTACTTC
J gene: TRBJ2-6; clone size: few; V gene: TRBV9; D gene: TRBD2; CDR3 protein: CASSVQGGRVSGANVLTF; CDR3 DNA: TGTGCCAGCAGCGTACAAGGCGGGAGGGTATCTGGGGCCAACGTCCTGACTTTC
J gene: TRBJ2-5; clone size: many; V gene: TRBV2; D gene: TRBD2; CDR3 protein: CASTGTSGREETQYF; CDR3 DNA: TGTGCCAGCACCGGGACTAGCGGGAGGGAAGAGACCCAGTACTTC
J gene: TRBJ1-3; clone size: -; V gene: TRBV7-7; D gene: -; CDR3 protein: CGSSPAGLGNTIYF; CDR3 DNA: TGTGGTAGCAGCCCGGCGGGGCTTGGAAACACCATATATTTT
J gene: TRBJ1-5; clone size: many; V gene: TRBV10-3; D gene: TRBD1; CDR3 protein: CAISEGDRGRRQPQHF; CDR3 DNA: TGTGCCATCAGTGAAGGGGACAGGGGGCGCCGTCAGCCCCAGCATTTT
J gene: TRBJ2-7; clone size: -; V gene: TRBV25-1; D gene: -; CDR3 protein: CASSSTTGDYEQYF; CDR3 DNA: TGTGCCAGCAGTTCTACGACAGGCGACTACGAGCAGTACTTC
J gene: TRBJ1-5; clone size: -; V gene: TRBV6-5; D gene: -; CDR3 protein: CASSYGWNQPQHF; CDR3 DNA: TGTGCCAGCAGTTACGGTTGGAATCAGCCCCAGCATTTT
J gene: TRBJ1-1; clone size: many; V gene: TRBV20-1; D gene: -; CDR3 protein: CSASGDTEAFF; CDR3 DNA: TGCAGTGCTAGCGGGGACACTGAAGCTTTCTTT
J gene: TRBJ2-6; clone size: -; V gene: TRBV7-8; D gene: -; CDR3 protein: CASSRHPSGANVLTF; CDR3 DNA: TGCGCCAGCAGCAGACACCCCTCTGGGGCCAACGTCCTGACTTTC
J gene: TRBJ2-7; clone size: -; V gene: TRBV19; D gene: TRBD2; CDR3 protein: CASSIKASGWDYTYEQYF; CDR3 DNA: TGTGCCAGTAGTATAAAAGCCAGTGGATGGGACTACACTTACGAGCAGTACTTC
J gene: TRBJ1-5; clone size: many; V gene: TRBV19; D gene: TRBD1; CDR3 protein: CASSPDRGASPQHF; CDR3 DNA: TGTGCCAGTAGCCCAGACAGGGGGGCATCGCCCCAGCATTTT
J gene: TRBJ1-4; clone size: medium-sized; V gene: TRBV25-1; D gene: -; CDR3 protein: CASSEYEKLFF; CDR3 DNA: TGTGCCAGCAGTGAATATGAAAAACTGTTTTTT
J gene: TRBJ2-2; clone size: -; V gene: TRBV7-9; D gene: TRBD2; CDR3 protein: CASLNPTSGPFNTGELFF; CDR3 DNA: TGTGCCAGCTTGAACCCGACTAGCGGGCCCTTCAACACCGGGGAGCTGTTTTTT
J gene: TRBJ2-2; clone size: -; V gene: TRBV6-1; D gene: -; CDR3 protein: CASSEIRLAGTGELFF; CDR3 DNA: TGTGCCAGCAGTGAAATTCGGCTAGCTGGCACCGGGGAGCTGTTTTTT
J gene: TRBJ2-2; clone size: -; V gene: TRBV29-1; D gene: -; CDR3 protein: CSVESATQNTGELFF; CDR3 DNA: TGCAGCGTTGAATCCGCGACTCAGAACACCGGGGAGCTGTTTTTT
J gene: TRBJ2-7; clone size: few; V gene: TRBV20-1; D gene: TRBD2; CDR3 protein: CSALTGEGLSYEQYF; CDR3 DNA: TGCAGTGCTCTAACGGGGGAGGGCCTTTCCTACGAGCAGTACTTC
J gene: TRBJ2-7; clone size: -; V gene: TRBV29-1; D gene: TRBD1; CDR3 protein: CSVDEGRGLPYKQYF; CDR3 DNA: TGCAGCGTTGATGAGGGCAGGGGGCTTCCCTACAAGCAGTACTTC
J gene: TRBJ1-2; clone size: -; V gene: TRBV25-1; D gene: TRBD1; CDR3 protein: CASSTGFGYTF; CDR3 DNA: TGTGCCAGCTCGACAGGGTTCGGCTACACCTTC
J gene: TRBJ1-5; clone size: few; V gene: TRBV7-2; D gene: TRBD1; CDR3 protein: CASSSAGTGNANQPQHF; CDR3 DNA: TGTGCCAGCAGCTCGGCCGGGACAGGGAACGCGAACCAGCCCCAGCATTTT
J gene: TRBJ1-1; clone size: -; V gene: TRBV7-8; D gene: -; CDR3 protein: CASSLSYPTLNTEAFF; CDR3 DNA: TGTGCTAGCAGCTTATCGTACCCCACGCTGAACACTGAAGCTTTCTTT
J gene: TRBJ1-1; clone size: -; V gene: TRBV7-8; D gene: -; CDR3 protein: CASSQDRGIMNTEAFF; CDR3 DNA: TGTGCCAGCAGCCAAGACAGAGGGATCATGAACACTGAAGCTTTCTTT
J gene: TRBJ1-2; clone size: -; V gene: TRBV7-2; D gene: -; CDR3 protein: CASSFVGGNGYTF; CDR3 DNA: TGTGCCAGCAGTTTTGTCGGTGGGAATGGCTACACCTTC
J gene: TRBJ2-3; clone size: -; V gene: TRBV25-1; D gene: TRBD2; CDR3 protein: CASSPSSGRTTDTQYF; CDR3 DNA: TGTGCCAGCAGCCCGAGTAGCGGGAGAACGACAGATACGCAGTATTTT
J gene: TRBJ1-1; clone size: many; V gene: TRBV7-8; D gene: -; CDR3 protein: CASSLEGGMNTEAFF; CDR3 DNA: TGTGCCAGCAGCTTAGAGGGGGGAATGAACACTGAAGCTTTCTTT
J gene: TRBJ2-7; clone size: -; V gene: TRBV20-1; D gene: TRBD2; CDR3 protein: CSARESAGKSESNF; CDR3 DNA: TGCAGTGCTAGAGAGTCAGCGGGAAAGAGTGAGTCGAACTTC
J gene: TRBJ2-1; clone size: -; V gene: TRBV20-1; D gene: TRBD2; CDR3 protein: CSARDPASGKHEQFF; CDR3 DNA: TGCAGTGCTAGAGATCCGGCTAGCGGGAAACATGAGCAGTTCTTC
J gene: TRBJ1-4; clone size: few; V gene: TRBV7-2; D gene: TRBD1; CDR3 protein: CASSLVTGTGGERLFF; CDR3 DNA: TGTGCCAGCAGCTTAGTTACGGGGACAGGGGGCGAAAGGCTGTTTTTT
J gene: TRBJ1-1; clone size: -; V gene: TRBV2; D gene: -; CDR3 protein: CASSETGPKAFF; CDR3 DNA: TGTGCCAGCAGCGAGACAGGCCCCAAAGCTTTCTTT
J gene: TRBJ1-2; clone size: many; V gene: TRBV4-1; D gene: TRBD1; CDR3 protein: CASSQEGGGYTF; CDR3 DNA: TGCGCCAGCAGCCAAGAAGGGGGCGGCTACACCTTC
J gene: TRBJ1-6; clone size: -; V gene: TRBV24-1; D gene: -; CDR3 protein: CATSARTEGSPLHF; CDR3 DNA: TGTGCCACCAGTGCAAGGACGGAGGGTTCACCCCTCCACTTT
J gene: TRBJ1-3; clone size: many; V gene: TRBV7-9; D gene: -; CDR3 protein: CASSSDRNSGNTIYF; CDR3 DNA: TGTGCCAGCAGCTCCGACAGGAACTCTGGAAACACCATATATTTT
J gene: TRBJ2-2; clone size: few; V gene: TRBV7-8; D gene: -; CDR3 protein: CASSWARRVDTGELFF; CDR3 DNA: TGTGCCAGCAGTTGGGCCCGGCGGGTTGACACCGGGGAGCTGTTTTTT
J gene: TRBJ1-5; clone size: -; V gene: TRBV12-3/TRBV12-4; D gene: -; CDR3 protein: CASSPTGQGVQPQHF; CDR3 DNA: TGTGCCAGCTCCCCTACCGGCCAGGGAGTTCAGCCCCAGCATTTT
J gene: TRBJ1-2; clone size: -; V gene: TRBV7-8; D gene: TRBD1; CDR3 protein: CASSYRTGANYGYTF; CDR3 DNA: TGTGCCAGCAGCTATAGGACAGGTGCCAACTATGGCTACACCTTC
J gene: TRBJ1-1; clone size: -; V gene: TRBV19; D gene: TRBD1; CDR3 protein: CASSDTGDTEAFF; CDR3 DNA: TGTGCCAGTAGTGACACAGGGGACACTGAAGCTTTCTTT
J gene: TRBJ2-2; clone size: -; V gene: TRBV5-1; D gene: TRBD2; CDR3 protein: CASSILLAANTGELFF; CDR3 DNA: TGCGCCAGCAGCATCCTACTAGCGGCGAACACCGGGGAGCTGTTTTTT
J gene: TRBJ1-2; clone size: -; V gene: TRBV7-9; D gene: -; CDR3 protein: CASSPERGRYGYTF; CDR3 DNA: TGTGCCAGCTCACCGGAACGGGGCCGCTATGGCTACACCTTC
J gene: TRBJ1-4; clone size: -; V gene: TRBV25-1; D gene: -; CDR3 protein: CASSQDRRGPGEKLFF; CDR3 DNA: TGTGCCAGCAGCCAAGATCGGAGGGGACCCGGTGAAAAACTGTTTTTT
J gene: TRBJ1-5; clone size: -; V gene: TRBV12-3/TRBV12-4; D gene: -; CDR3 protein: CASSYSTASGFGEQPQHF; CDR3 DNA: TGTGCCAGCAGTTACTCGACTGCCAGTGGTTTCGGAGAGCAGCCCCAGCATTTT
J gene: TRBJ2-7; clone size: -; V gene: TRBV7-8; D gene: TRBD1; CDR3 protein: CASSSQGASSYEQYF; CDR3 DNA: TGTGCCAGCAGCTCACAGGGGGCGAGCTCCTACGAGCAGTACTTC
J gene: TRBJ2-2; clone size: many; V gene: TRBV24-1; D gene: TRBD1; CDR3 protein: CATSDFGQGNTGELFF; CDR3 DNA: TGTGCCACCAGTGATTTCGGACAGGGGAACACCGGGGAGCTGTTTTTT
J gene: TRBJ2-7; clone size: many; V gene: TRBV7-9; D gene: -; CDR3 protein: CASSGITGGFYEQYF; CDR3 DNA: TGTGCCAGCAGCGGTATCACAGGAGGGTTCTACGAGCAGTACTTC
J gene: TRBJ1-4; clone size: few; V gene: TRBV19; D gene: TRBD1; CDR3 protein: CASSTTGQVLIEKLFF; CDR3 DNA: TGTGCCAGTAGTACTACTGGACAGGTTCTGATCGAAAAACTGTTTTTT
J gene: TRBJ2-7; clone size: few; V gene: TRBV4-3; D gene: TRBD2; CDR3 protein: CASSQPTTSAGVREQYF; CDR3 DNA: TGCGCCAGCAGCCAACCTACCACCTCAGCGGGAGTAAGGGAGCAGTACTTC
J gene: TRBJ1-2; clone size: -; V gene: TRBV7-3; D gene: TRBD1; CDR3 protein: CASDRGHGYTF; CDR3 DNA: TGTGCCAGCGACAGGGGGCATGGCTACACCTTC
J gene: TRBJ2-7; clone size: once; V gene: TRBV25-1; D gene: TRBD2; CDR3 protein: CASAGGSYEQYF; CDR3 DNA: TGTGCCAGCGCGGGGGGGTCCTACGAGCAGTACTTC
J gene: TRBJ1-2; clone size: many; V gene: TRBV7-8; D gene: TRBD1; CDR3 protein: CASSLVDRANIDGYTF; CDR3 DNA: TGTGCCAGCAGCTTAGTCGACAGGGCCAACATTGATGGCTACACCTTC
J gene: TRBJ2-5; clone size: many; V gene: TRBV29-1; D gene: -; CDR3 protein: CSVQEFASHQETQYF; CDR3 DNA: TGCAGCGTTCAGGAATTCGCCAGCCACCAAGAGACCCAGTACTTC
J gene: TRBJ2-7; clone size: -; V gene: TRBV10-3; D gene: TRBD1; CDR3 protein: CAITRGQGANEQYF; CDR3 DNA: TGTGCCATCACCAGGGGACAGGGGGCTAACGAGCAGTACTTC
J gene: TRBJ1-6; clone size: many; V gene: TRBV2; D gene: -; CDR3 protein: CASSEATRGPPLHF; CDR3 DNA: TGTGCCAGCAGTGAAGCGACAAGGGGACCACCCCTCCACTTT
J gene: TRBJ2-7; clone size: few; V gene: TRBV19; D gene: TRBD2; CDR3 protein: CASSHGASGQYYEQYF; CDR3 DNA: TGTGCCAGTTCACATGGGGCTAGCGGGCAATACTACGAGCAGTACTTC
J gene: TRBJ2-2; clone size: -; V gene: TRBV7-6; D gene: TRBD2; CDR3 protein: CASSLAGPGLAANTGELFF; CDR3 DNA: TGTGCCAGCAGCTTAGCGGGGCCCGGACTAGCGGCGAACACCGGGGAGCTGTTTTTT